This TCR beta chain derives from a study of post-analysis software for immune sequencing data. Details on this clonotype: As yet, its antigen is unknown.

Tagging with unique molecular identifiers was a feature of the TCR beta cDNA libraries. TCRdb called the PCR reads again in MiXCR, with one record for every CDR3 protein. This table has 450,000 to 650,000 distinct CDR3 sequences, roughly 45% appearing once. Findings of the study overall: Patients with multiple sclerosis recorded significantly lower normalized Chao1 diversity than controls, the study found. There were a few TRBV segments more frequent in patients than controls, and TRBV5-6, TRBV5-1 and TRBV20-1 were among them.

The CDR3 runs to 14 residues. Germline CDR1 DFQATT, CDR2 SNEGSKA (reference sequence). The chain combines TRBV20-1 with TRBJ2-3; D is perhaps TRBD1 (6 bases). The source material was blood. The sequence was obtained from a girl aged 10 to 17 with multiple sclerosis. For the CDR3, the DNA is TGCAGCACCCGGACAGACCCTGGCACAGATACGCAGTATTTT. It codes for CSTRTDPGTDTQYF.